This is a list of T cell receptor beta chains from one sample in a study of T cells in tumors after PD-1 blockade. The protocol was immunoSEQ multiplex PCR, while the TCRdb copy is restricted to in-frame clones and leaves out a portion. The data hold 13,000 to 15,000 clones, with 65% to 70% observed a single time. This sample comprised tumor tissue, obtained after anti-PD-1 treatment. These receptors came from a human donor with cutaneous squamous cell carcinoma. Both conserved end residues are part of each CDR3.

J gene: TRBJ2-5
V gene: TRBV29-1
CDR3 length: 12
CDR3 protein: CSAARGQETQYF

J gene: TRBJ1-1
V gene: TRBV3-1/TRBV3-2
CDR3 length: 12
CDR3 protein: CASSRGTVEAFF

J gene: TRBJ1-1
V gene: TRBV5-1
CDR3 length: 15
CDR3 protein: CASSRGFERATEAFF

J gene: TRBJ2-7
V gene: TRBV2
CDR3 length: 16
CDR3 protein: CASRGTGGAGDYEQYF

J gene: TRBJ2-5
V gene: TRBV9
CDR3 length: 14
CDR3 protein: CASSVLVSKETQYF

J gene: TRBJ1-5
V gene: TRBV19
CDR3 length: 16
CDR3 protein: CASSGTTAGFIQPQHF

J gene: TRBJ2-2
V gene: TRBV6-1
CDR3 length: 16
CDR3 protein: CASREGISPNTGELFF

J gene: TRBJ2-7
V gene: TRBV5-4
CDR3 length: 13
CDR3 protein: CASSLTGGNEQYF

J gene: TRBJ1-2
V gene: TRBV3-1/TRBV3-2
CDR3 length: 14
CDR3 protein: CASSQPLGGAGYTF

J gene: TRBJ2-5
V gene: TRBV19
CDR3 length: 16
CDR3 protein: CASSSKGTGLQETQYF

J gene: TRBJ2-7
V gene: TRBV19
CDR3 length: 15
CDR3 protein: CASSLPRAGVDEQYF

J gene: TRBJ1-2
V gene: TRBV7-2
CDR3 length: 14
CDR3 protein: CASSLVFTNYGYTF

J gene: TRBJ2-7
V gene: TRBV7-6
CDR3 length: 13
CDR3 protein: CASSPGTRREQYF

J gene: TRBJ1-5
V gene: TRBV19
CDR3 length: 15
CDR3 protein: CASSVTVNSNQPQHF

J gene: TRBJ2-7
V gene: TRBV5-6
CDR3 length: 13
CDR3 protein: CASVGQGEYEQYF

J gene: TRBJ2-1
V gene: TRBV10-2
CDR3 length: 16
CDR3 protein: CATKKSGANSYNEQFF

J gene: TRBJ1-4
V gene: TRBV9
CDR3 length: 14
CDR3 protein: CASSVRTGEEKLFF

J gene: TRBJ2-7
V gene: TRBV21-1
CDR3 length: 16
CDR3 protein: CGAREGPSETSYEQYF

J gene: TRBJ1-2
V gene: TRBV7-9
CDR3 length: 12
CDR3 protein: CASSSQSYGYTF

J gene: TRBJ2-3
V gene: TRBV27
CDR3 length: 17
CDR3 protein: CASSLGLAVKRRDTQYF

J gene: TRBJ2-6
V gene: TRBV7-3
CDR3 length: 17
CDR3 protein: CASSLTVWRSGANVLTF

J gene: TRBJ2-5
V gene: TRBV28
CDR3 length: 15
CDR3 protein: CATYFSGRGFGTQYF

J gene: TRBJ1-2
V gene: TRBV7-2
CDR3 length: 17
CDR3 protein: CASSTRTGGASGYGYTF

J gene: TRBJ1-3
V gene: TRBV10-2
CDR3 length: 11
CDR3 protein: CASSELDTIYF

J gene: TRBJ1-4
V gene: TRBV19
CDR3 length: 15
CDR3 protein: CASSIRTATNEKLFF

J gene: TRBJ2-7
V gene: TRBV27
CDR3 length: 14
CDR3 protein: CASSDRVGTYEQYF

J gene: TRBJ2-5
V gene: TRBV30
CDR3 length: 15
CDR3 protein: CALNPLGALGETQYF

J gene: TRBJ2-3
V gene: TRBV19
CDR3 length: 14
CDR3 protein: CASSIAGGTYTQYF

J gene: TRBJ1-1
V gene: TRBV5-1
CDR3 length: 14
CDR3 protein: CASSMGQGEREAFF

J gene: TRBJ1-1
V gene: TRBV6-5
CDR3 length: 14
CDR3 protein: CASSYGRLNTEAFF

J gene: TRBJ2-3
V gene: TRBV5-4
CDR3 length: 15
CDR3 protein: CASSLGEVSTDTQYF

J gene: TRBJ2-3
V gene: TRBV18
CDR3 length: 18
CDR3 protein: CASSRGGGLGSSTDTQYF

J gene: TRBJ2-4
V gene: TRBV11-2
CDR3 length: 14
CDR3 protein: CASSTLRQQNIQYF

J gene: TRBJ1-5
V gene: TRBV4-1
CDR3 length: 14
CDR3 protein: CASSLTGGDQPQHF

J gene: TRBJ1-1
V gene: TRBV21-1
CDR3 length: 13
CDR3 protein: CASSKDGKTEAFF

J gene: TRBJ1-5
V gene: TRBV18
CDR3 length: 15
CDR3 protein: CASSPGRTGNQPQHF